This T cell receptor beta chain was identified in a study of CD8 T cells in ankylosing spondylitis. For TCR beta, libraries came from quantitative 5'-RACE with molecular barcodes. TCRdb re-derived calls from the 5' RACE reads in MiXCR, one entry per CDR3 protein. The data show 350,000 or so distinct CDR3 sequences, roughly 8% seen once. On this clonotype itself: Its antigen remains unidentified.

Losses at the gene ends were 0 bases for V and 5 bases for J; bases not matched to a gene: 7. The CDR3 is 16 amino acids. CDR1 is LGHDT, CDR2 YNNKEL, per germline (reference sequence). General study results and limits: In peripheral blood, disease-linked CD8+ clones occurred at relatively low frequencies. The study identified a TCR beta motif of under ten highly homologous variants that appeared characteristic of ankylosing spondylitis blood. As reported, disease-linked clones showed significant enrichment in matched ankylosing spondylitis synovial fluid.

Sequenced: blood, either unsorted or a sorted T cell fraction (not recorded which). This receptor was obtained from a male donor with ankylosing spondylitis. V and J are TRBV3-1 and TRBJ2-3; TRBD2 aligns across 8 bases. The CDR3 nucleotides read TGTGCCAGCAGCCAAGACAGTACTAGCGGACGAGATACGCAGTATTTT. It codes for CASSQDSTSGRDTQYF.